This T cell receptor beta chain was captured by sequencing in a study of cytomegalovirus exposure and HLA in healthy donors. Study-level findings and limits: Reports indicated that the classifier achieved high specificity and sensitivity in diagnosing cytomegalovirus status. Highly shared sequence variants in one cluster were likely a sequencing artifact. The authors enumerated 164 TCR beta chains as linked to cytomegalovirus.

In nominal health when sampled, donors likely had unrecorded immune exposures nonetheless. Worth noting for this clone: The antigen is undetermined.

The PCR had 60 Vbeta and 13 Jbeta primers. Method: immunoSEQ multiplex PCR; TCRdb's copy keeps in-frame clones and lacks some. The repertoire includes under 150,000 clones, 76% of them detected once, and around 1.9% sits in the top ten. Trimming cost V 6 bases and J 1 base; bases outside gene matches: 8. Germline CDR1 and CDR2: MNHNS and SASEGT. CDR3 length: 15 amino acids. The receptor comes from a woman aged 40 to 49 in good health and CMV-seronegative. The material sequenced was PBMCs. The rearrangement links TRBV6-1 to TRBJ1-1; 7 bases match TRBD1. CDR3 DNA sequence: TGTGCCAGCAGGGAAAACAGGGGCCCGAACACTGAAGCTTTCTTT. This encodes CASRENRGPNTEAFF.